Given below is one T cell receptor (beta chain) in context. The CDR3 covers 17 residues. CDR1 and CDR2 from the germline V gene are MNHEY and SMNVEV (reference sequence). V dropped 6 bases and J dropped 2; count of bases not matched to a gene: 10. These data belong to a study of technical replicates of blood from several donors. Sequencing used immunoSEQ multiplex PCR; TCRdb keeps in-frame clones, though not all of them. In the table there are tens of thousands of clones, 90% to 95% of which are singletons. Sequenced material: T cells isolated from PBMCs. The chain carries TRBV27 and TRBJ2-1; 10 positions match TRBD2. This sequence originates from a human donor in good health. The CDR3: CASSRPTSGPTYNEQFF. The DNA of the CDR3 is TGTGCCAGCAGCCGCCCGACTAGCGGGCCGACCTACAATGAGCAGTTCTTC.